This entry concerns a single T cell receptor (beta chain). The data were taken from a study of blood T cell repertoires in COVID-19. Study in general: Sources were T cells, B-cell-depleted T cells, or PBMCs; the material itself was cDNA or gDNA.

Recovery among Cohort 3 donors was established by two negative PCRs, clearance, or symptom resolution. Only in-frame clones appear in the TCRdb table, and some are missing; sequencing was by immunoSEQ multiplex PCR. The sample has about 180,000 clones, about 90% seen once. J gave up 0 bases and V 2 bases, and 3 bases lay outside the gene matches. This CDR3 region has 15 residues. Germline loops: CDR1 SGHTA, CDR2 FQGNSA. Sequencing was carried out using PBMCs or T cells enriched from blood (not recorded which). This chain links TRBV7-2 with TRBJ1-1, with TRBD1 identical over 7 bases. This clonotype was sampled from a woman between 45 and 65 years old who had recovered from COVID-19. The CDR3 here is CASSLTTGMNTEAFF. The CDR3 DNA follows: TGTGCCAGCAGCTTAACGACAGGGATGAACACTGAAGCTTTCTTT.